This T cell receptor beta chain was obtained from a study of shared clonotypes between healthy human individuals. Background on the study: A couple of women and a few men aged 18 to 49 made up the donors. CD4 naive and memory got three plates each, CD8 naive two, CD8 memory one.

Whole-study results and caveats: A handful of donors shared approximately 5% of their naive CD4 clonotypes.

As regards this clone: Its antigen is not identified. The sample has other DNA sequences that encode this CDR3 too.

Assay: immunoSEQ multiplex PCR; the TCRdb copy retains only in-frame clones and omits some. The data contain over 2 million clones, just under 95% of them seen just once; the ten biggest clones take up about 0.41%. The sequenced sample consisted of naive CD4+ T cells from PBMCs. Subset meaning: CD45RA+ positively selected. The receptor's source is a man between 18 and 35 years old in good health. Some clones in this sample may be carry-over from other donors' samples.

The CDR3 region is CASSLEPNQPQHF. CDR3 bases: TGCGCCAGCAGCTTGGAGCCGAATCAGCCCCAGCATTTT. The chain combines TRBV5-1 with TRBJ1-5; D unresolved. Germline values: CDR1 SGHRS, CDR2 YFSETQ. Trimming shortened V by 0 bases and J by 4 bases, and 5 bases separated the two germline ends. There are 13 residues in the CDR3. The complete variable domain, with remaining parts taken from reference TRBV5-1 and TRBJ1-5, reads KAGVTQTPRYLIKTRGQQVTLSCSPISGHRSVSWYQQTPGQGLQFLFEYFSETQRNKGNFPGRFSGRQFSNSRSEMNVSTLELGDSALYLCASSLEPNQPQHFGDGTRLSIL.